This T cell receptor (beta chain) was found in a study of T cell responses to AZD1222 COVID-19 vaccine (dated by TCRdb to about 2021). Describing the broader study: TCR sequencing covered more than 230 trial participants: about 210 given two doses of AZD1222 and 26 given two doses of MenACWY control vaccine. Enrollment into the trials was organized by age into subgroups of 18-55, 56-69 and 70-plus years, and those subgroups contained roughly 140, 27 and 60 TCR-sequenced participants, respectively.

The CDR3 regions of human TCRbeta chains were subjected to immunosequencing. Processing in the source paper ran as follows. TCRs in the repertoires were matched against a reference library of SARS-CoV-2-specific TCRs that had been generated with the MIRA antigen-specificity platform. Breadth meant the fraction of unique TCRs that were SARS-CoV-2-associated, whereas depth meant the fraction of total T cells that were SARS-CoV-2-associated. Using the MIRA data, every spike-specific TCR was mapped to the spike region that the TCR reacted to and assigned to either a CD4 or a CD8 class. Log10-transformed breadth and depth values were compared by one-way ANOVA with Sidak's multiple comparisons tests. TCRdb re-hosts the immuneACCESS table, in-frame sequences only. Its copies lack some clones; in the studies checked, an unresolved V gene accounts for under half of them, and the cause for the rest is not known. That table is the source of V, J and clone size, and D and trimming were worked out from the DNA. The table for this sample lists 90,000 to 110,000 clones; approximately 89% of them were counted only once. The top ten constitute roughly 4.4% of the sample.

With respect to this clone: Its antigen is not yet known. Base-call qualities are not available, and no considerably larger clone is one nucleotide away.

Study-wide findings and limitations: The 56-69-year group was small, and its depth increase did not reach significance, likely because of low power. Only five to seven AZD1222 recipients were SARS-CoV-2 seropositive at baseline, limiting conclusions about previously exposed vaccinees. The whole spike protein was spanned by vaccine-associated CD4 TCRs, and dominant responses were seen in regions 160-218 and 743-854. Participants were mostly white British, with more females than males. The authors suggested clonal diversity may have been underestimated. Reportedly, close to half of the unique spike-specific TCRs recognized epitopes lying outside the regions that are mutated in the B.1.351 and B.1.1.7 variants. Because no day 14 peak-response samples were available, the repertoires could be characterized only after the peak T cell response. Spike-specific TCR breadth and depth rose significantly after two AZD1222 doses compared with day 0 and with MenACWY recipients.

Explained via the paper, the time point label denotes: about 28 days (+/-7) after the second vaccine dose. AZD1222 recipients given second doses at about 4 weeks or at about 12 weeks were pooled, since spike-specific TCR depth and breadth were not found to differ between the two schedules. The vaccinee samples were drawn from two UK trials, COV001 and COV002, one of which was a single-blind randomized controlled phase 2/3 trial testing AZD1222 (ChAdOx1 nCoV-19) in healthy adults. For TCRbeta chain sequencing, PBMC samples were collected from trial participants at day 0 and at day 28 after the second dose. A distance of 6 bases separates the germline ends of V and J, which lose 0 bases and 0 bases respectively. The CDR3 covers 14 residues, taking in both the cysteine and the phenylalanine. The CDR3 DNA has 42 bases and is translated from base 1. Sequences SGHRS (CDR1) and YFSETQ (CDR2) are obtained from the germline V gene.

Recombination joined TRBV5-1 with TRBJ2-5; no confident D gene assignment can be made. This clonotype originated in an adult who received the AZD1222 COVID-19 vaccine. The source was peripheral blood, collected 28 days after the second AZD1222 dose. The CDR3 is CASSLEYYQETQYF. The DNA reads TGCGCCAGCAGCTTGGAATACTACCAAGAGACCCAGTACTTC.